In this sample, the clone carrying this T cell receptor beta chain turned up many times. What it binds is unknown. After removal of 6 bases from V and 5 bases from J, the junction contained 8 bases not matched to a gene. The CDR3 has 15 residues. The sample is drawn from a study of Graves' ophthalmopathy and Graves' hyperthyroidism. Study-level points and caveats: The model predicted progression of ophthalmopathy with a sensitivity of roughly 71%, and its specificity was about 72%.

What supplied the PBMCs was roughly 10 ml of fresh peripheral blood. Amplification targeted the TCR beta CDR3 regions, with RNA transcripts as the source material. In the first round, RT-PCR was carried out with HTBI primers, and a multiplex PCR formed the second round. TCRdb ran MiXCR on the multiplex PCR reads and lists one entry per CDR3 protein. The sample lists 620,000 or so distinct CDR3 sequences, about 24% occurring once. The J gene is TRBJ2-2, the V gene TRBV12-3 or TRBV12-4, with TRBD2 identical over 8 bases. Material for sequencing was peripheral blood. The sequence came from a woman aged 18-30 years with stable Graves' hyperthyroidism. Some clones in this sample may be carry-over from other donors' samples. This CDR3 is CASRPSGRDTGELFF. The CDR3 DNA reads TGTGCCAGCAGACCCAGCGGGAGAGATACCGGGGAGCTGTTTTTT.